The clone carrying this TCR beta chain was seen only a few times. The antigen remains undetermined. Trimming stripped 2 bases from V and 6 bases from J, with 5 bases between. The CDR3 has 13 amino acids. Germline V CDR1 and CDR2: MNHEY, SVGAGI. The sample comes from a study of shared clonotypes between healthy human individuals. Overall study context: The cohort comprised a couple of women and a few men. Their ages spanned 18 to 49 years. Findings of the study overall: Of the naive CD4 clonotypes, around 4.9% were shared across several donors. Generally, naive subsets came out with larger estimated richness than memory subsets.

A roughly 200 ng quantity of DNA, 32,000 or so T cell genomes, went into the sorted-subset replicate PCRs. TCRdb's table, derived via immunoSEQ multiplex PCR, lists solely in-frame clones and lacks some. Seen here are 950,000 to 1,100,000 clones, 65% to 80% observed once, and the top ten hold about 1.4%. The V and J genes are TRBV6-5 and TRBJ1-6, with D uncertain. The TCR originated in a man between 18 and 35 years old in good health. Sequences were obtained from memory CD4+ T cells sorted from blood. The sample's subset: CD45RA-negative fraction. CDR3 sequence (DNA): TGTGCCAGCAGTTACCTAAGTAATTCACCCCTCCACTTT. Translating it yields CASSYLSNSPLHF.